A single sample is the source of the 21 T cell receptor beta chains below, sequenced in a study of early T cells in non-severe SARS-CoV-2 infection (dated by TCRdb to the early 2020s). The library was made by 5' RACE. This sample was sequenced with a NextSeq 500. TCRdb handled the public reads itself, with Q25 trimming in fastp and clone calling in MiXCR, and kept productive beta chains. CDR3 protein sequences are deduplicated, and each keeps its most common genes and DNA. Present in this sample are about 55,000 distinct CDR3 sequences, 14% to 15% of which were seen just once. Jointly, the top ten make up less than 12% of the sample. The sequenced sample was whole blood, obtained at baseline. The receptors originated from an adult who was a healthcare worker with PCR-confirmed SARS-CoV-2 infection or an uninfected control (not recorded which).

CDR3 DNA sequence: TGTGCCAGCAGGGGGACAGGGGGCGGTACTGAAGCTTTCTTT. The encoded protein is CASRGTGGGTEAFF. This rearrangement joins TRBV3-1 to TRBJ1-1, with 12 bases matching TRBD1. The CDR3 is made up of 14 amino acids. Looked up from germline, CDR1 is LGHDT and CDR2 is YNNKEL (reference sequence). Trimming took 6 bases from V and 5 from J; bases not matched to a gene: 4.

The table lists this clonotype with many counts. The gene calls are TRBV6-2 or TRBV6-3 and TRBJ2-1, with TRBD2 matching 10 bases. CDR1 is MNHEY, CDR2 SVGEGT, per germline. Losses at the gene ends were 2 bases for V and 5 bases for J; bases not matched to a gene: 15. This CDR3 contains 19 residues. The CDR3 bases are TGTGCCAGCAGTTACATTGAGGAGCTAGCGGGGGCGTCTAACAATGAGCAGTTCTTC. Its translation is CASSYIEELAGASNNEQFF.

This clonotype was detected a few times. This sequence joins TRBV11-3 and TRBJ2-1; D remains unclear. V gave up 3 bases and J gave up 4 bases, with 13 bases separating them. The germline V gene has CDR1 SGHNT and CDR2 YENEEA. The CDR3 contains 15 residues. The CDR3 reads CASSLGQGIYNEQFF. In nucleotides, the CDR3 is TGTGCCAGCAGCTTGGGCCAAGGCATTTACAATGAGCAGTTCTTC.

CDR3 loop: CASSLQGTSGPYNEQFF. The DNA of the CDR3 is TGTGCCAGCAGCCTCCAGGGGACTAGCGGACCATACAATGAGCAGTTCTTC. V gene TRBV3-1 combines with J gene TRBJ2-1, with 11 bases lining up with TRBD2. CDR1 is LGHDT and CDR2 is YNNKEL in the germline V gene (reference sequence). V shed 4 bases, J shed 4 bases, and the junction held 9 bases outside the gene matches. The CDR3 runs to 17 residues.

This clonotype was counted at least ten times. The chain joins TRBV7-8 to TRBJ1-3, with a possible D match to TRBD1 (5 bases). Germline assignment: CDR1 SGHVS and CDR2 FQNEAQ. This CDR3 spans 15 amino acids. V lost 2 bases to trimming and J lost 2 bases, with 10 bases between them. The CDR3 protein is CASSLTGTAGNTIYF. CDR3 coding DNA: TGTGCCAGCAGCTTAACCGGGACGGCTGGAAACACCATATATTTT. Looking up the rest from reference TRBV7-8 and TRBJ1-3 gives the full variable domain: GAGVSQSPRYKVAKRGQDVALRCDPISGHVSLFWYQQALGQGPEFLTYFQNEAQLDKSGLPSDRFFAERPEGSVSTLKIQRTQQEDSAVYLCASSLTGTAGNTIYFGEGSWLTVV.

This clonotype was detected a few times. This chain uses TRBV11-3 with TRBJ1-1, with a tentative D call TRBD1 (6 bases). Deletions cut 5 bases from V and 3 bases from J, with 25 bases between. This CDR3 is 18 amino acids long. Germline V gene sequence: CDR1 SGHNT, CDR2 YENEEA. CDR3 nucleotides: TGTGCCAGCAGCCCCCCTAAAAAAGGGGGGGCGAAGGACACTGAAGCTTTCTTT. It yields the protein CASSPPKKGGAKDTEAFF. The variable domain in full, with the rest retrieved from reference TRBV11-3 and TRBJ1-1, is EAGVVQSPRYKIIEKKQPVAFWCNPISGHNTLYWYLQNLGQGPELLIRYENEEAVDDSQLPKDRFSAERLKGVDSTLKIQPAELGDSAVYLCASSPPKKGGAKDTEAFFGQGTRLTVV.

This clonotype was recorded at least ten times. This chain links TRBV7-8 with TRBJ1-1; 7 nucleotides agree with TRBD1. The CDR3 is 18 residues long. CDR1 and CDR2 (germline): SGHVS, FQNEAQ. The trim removed 5 bases at V and 0 bases at J, leaving 15 bases unmatched. The CDR3: CASSTFQPGQRMNTEAFF. The CDR3 DNA sequence: TGTGCCAGCAGCACCTTCCAACCGGGACAGAGAATGAACACTGAAGCTTTCTTT.

This clonotype was counted between two and nine times. This chain connects TRBV21-1 to TRBJ2-1; no DNA check was done on the table's D call, TRBD2. TRBV21-1 is designated a pseudogene. The CDR3 is made up of 15 amino acids. The chain's CDR3 is CASSKTSGGFGEQFF. The DNA for the CDR3 is TGTGCCAGCAGCAAGACTAGCGGGGGTTTCGGTGAGCAGTTCTTC.

The V call is TRBV4-1, the J call TRBJ2-4; D not certain. V lost 1 base and J lost 7, with 11 bases in between. Looked up from germline, CDR1 is MGHRA and CDR2 is YSYEKL. The CDR3 sequence is 14 residues long. CDR3 sequence: CASSQVGMANIQYF. CDR3 DNA: TGCGCCAGCAGCCAAGTAGGCATGGCGAACATTCAGTACTTC.

This chain joins TRBV9 and TRBJ1-5; D unresolved. Germline CDR1 SGDLS, CDR2 YYNGEE. With 4 bases removed from V and 1 base from J, the gap between germline ends came to 12 bases. The CDR3 has 15 residues. Here the CDR3 reads CASSRAGASNQPQHF. The CDR3 nucleotides are TGTGCCAGCAGCAGGGCAGGTGCGAGCAATCAGCCCCAGCATTTT.

The V gene is TRBV12-3 or TRBV12-4, the J gene TRBJ2-3; possible D gene TRBD2, 5 bases. With 1 base removed from V and 9 bases from J, the gap between germline ends came to 11 bases. There are 13 residues in the CDR3. CDR3 in DNA: TGTGCCAGCAGTTTAGTCCTAGCTGGAACGCAGTATTTT. Protein: CASSLVLAGTQYF.

This clonotype was recorded a few times. This sequence joins TRBV28 and TRBJ1-1; tentatively, D is TRBD1 (5 bases). Per the germline V gene, CDR1 is MDHEN and CDR2 is SYDVKM. Trimming left V 6 bases short and J 0 bases short, with 11 bases between. The CDR3 loop spans 14 amino acids. In nucleotides, the CDR3 is TGTGCCAGCAGCAGACAGTTCATGAACACTGAAGCTTTCTTT. It codes for CASSRQFMNTEAFF.

A few counts support this clonotype. This chain connects TRBV19 to TRBJ2-3; D is unresolved. Germline CDR1 reads LNHDA; CDR2 reads SQIVND (reference sequence). CDR3 size: 15 residues. The ends were cut back, 0 bases at V and 0 bases at J, with 7 bases in the middle. The CDR3 DNA follows: TGTGCCAGTAGTATAGATCCTTACAGCACAGATACGCAGTATTTT. Translation: CASSIDPYSTDTQYF.

This clonotype was seen more than once but under ten times. V gene TRBV7-9 combines with J gene TRBJ1-1; D gene unclear. The CDR3 runs 13 residues. Deletions cut 3 bases from V and 3 bases from J, with 8 bases between. The germline gives CDR1 SEHNR, CDR2 FQNEAQ (reference sequence). The CDR3 nucleotides read TGTGCCAGCAGCTTCGGGAGTGACACTGAAGCTTTCTTT. Amino acids: CASSFGSDTEAFF.

The chain couples TRBV28 to TRBJ2-1; D not certain. CDR1 MDHEN and CDR2 SYDVKM come from the germline V gene. Trimming took 1 base from V and 0 from J, leaving 13 bases between them. This CDR3 comprises 17 residues. CDR3 sequence: CASSLSAYLSSYNEQFF. CDR3 DNA: TGTGCCAGCAGTTTATCGGCGTACCTAAGCTCCTACAATGAGCAGTTCTTC.

The chain has TRBV12-3 or TRBV12-4 and TRBJ2-1; 9 nucleotides align to TRBD2. This CDR3 comprises 20 residues. Germline trimming cut 3 bases from V and 5 bases from J; bases unmatched to any gene: 20. CDR3 loop: CASSFLGVGGRGPLHNEQFF. The DNA for the CDR3 is TGTGCCAGCAGTTTTTTAGGAGTTGGCGGGAGGGGCCCCTTGCACAATGAGCAGTTCTTC.

This clonotype showed up many times. The chain employs TRBV4-1 and TRBJ2-7, with a weak D call TRBD1 (5 bases). V shed 0 bases and J shed 3 bases, with 18 bases lying between them. CDR1 and CDR2 from the germline V gene are MGHRA and YSYEKL. The CDR3 has 17 amino acids. CDR3 residues: CASSQDSLLYQGYEQYF. CDR3 DNA: TGCGCCAGCAGCCAAGATTCCTTACTGTATCAGGGCTACGAGCAGTACTTC.

The chain combines TRBV12-3 or TRBV12-4 with TRBJ1-4; D unclear. The CDR3 is 13 residues long. Between the trimmed V and J ends, which lost 7 bases and 8 bases, there was a span of 14 bases. CDR3 region: CASKGGNREKLFF. The CDR3 DNA reads TGTGCCAGCAAAGGAGGGAATCGGGAAAAACTGTTTTTT.

This clonotype has a handful of counts. The genes are TRBV12-3 or TRBV12-4 and TRBJ2-3, with a tentative D call TRBD1 (6 bases). Between the trimmed V and J ends, which lost 5 bases and 2 bases, there was a span of 14 bases. CDR3 size: 15 residues. In DNA form, the CDR3 reads TGTGCCAGCAGTCTACCCAGGGGATTCACAGATACGCAGTATTTT. It is translated as CASSLPRGFTDTQYF.

The chain links TRBV5-1 to TRBJ2-5, with TRBD2 matching over 7 bases. V was clipped by 3 bases and J by 1 base; unmatched bases: 12. CDR3 size: 17 residues. Per germline, CDR1 SGHRS and CDR2 YFSETQ. The CDR3 sequence is CASSWGSASGSQETQYF. CDR3 DNA: TGCGCCAGCAGCTGGGGTTCGGCTAGCGGCAGCCAAGAGACCCAGTACTTC.

V gene TRBV30 combines with J gene TRBJ2-3; 9 nucleotides line up with TRBD2. This CDR3 spans 12 amino acids. The J segment lost 5 bases and the V segment lost 7 bases, leaving 4 bases of the junction unmatched. CDR1 and CDR2 from the germline V gene are GTSNPN and SVGIG (reference sequence). The CDR3, as DNA: TGTGCCTTAGGGCGGGGGGGAGATACGCAGTATTTT. Its translation is CALGRGGDTQYF.